This T cell receptor (beta chain) was retrieved from a study of T cell responses to AZD1222 COVID-19 vaccine. Study-level points and caveats: Rises in breadth and depth of Spike-specific TCRs came after two AZD1222 doses. Only six individuals given AZD1222 were seropositive at baseline. In the spike-specific TCR repertoire, nearly half reportedly target unmutated variant regions.

The germline V and J ends were trimmed by 10 bases and 8 bases, with 20 bases remaining between them. This CDR3 is built from 13 residues. The germline CDR1 and CDR2 sequences are MNHEY and SMNVEV (reference sequence). In regard to this clone: Its antigen is still unknown.

Using immunoSEQ multiplex PCR, the repertoire was profiled, and TCRdb retains in-frame clones only, with some absent. The sample shows some 110,000 clones, around 90% of them seen only once. The rearrangement joins TRBV27 to TRBJ1-2; D might be TRBD1 (5 bases). This clonotype originated in an adult in good health. Specimen: peripheral blood, collected on day 0 of AZD1222 vaccination. CDR3 coding DNA: TGTGCCACATCTAGGGTGCAGGGCGGCGGCTACACCTTC. This gives the protein CATSRVQGGGYTF.